This entry is about one T cell receptor beta chain. This entry is derived from a study of blood T cell repertoires in COVID-19. Method: immunoSEQ multiplex PCR; TCRdb's copy keeps in-frame clones and lacks some. The sample holds tens of thousands of clones, less than 85% seen once. The source of this sequence is a man in his 60s with acute or convalescent COVID-19. Sequenced material: peripheral blood.

The CDR3 nucleotides are TGTGCCGCTTACAGGGTGGGCAATCAGCCCCAGCATTTT. Translating gives CAAYRVGNQPQHF. The chain has TRBV6-5 and TRBJ1-5; tentatively, D is TRBD1 (6 bases). The CDR3 runs to 13 residues. Germline CDR1 is MNHEY and CDR2 is SVGAGI. V lost 11 bases and J lost 2, with 13 bases in between.